This TCR beta chain was recovered during a study of control samples from healthy donors and cancer patients. Sequencing was performed with immunoSEQ multiplex PCR; in TCRdb, only in-frame clones are kept and a portion is missing. Among around 68,000 clones, approximately 86% were seen once, and the ten largest hold less than 20%. CDR1 is MNHEY and CDR2 is SMNVEV in the germline V gene (reference sequence). V lost 3 bases and J 10 bases, leaving 12 bases between the germline ends. This CDR3 has 13 amino acids. The V and J genes are TRBV27 and TRBJ1-4, with a possible D match to TRBD1 (6 bases). This sequence was found in a man in his sixties in good health. The specimen was blood. CDR3: CASSLGDTRKLFF. The CDR3 DNA reads as TGTGCCAGCAGTTTGGGGGACACCAGAAAACTGTTTTTT.